One and the same sample provided the 23 T cell receptor beta chains below, sequenced in a study of blood T cell repertoires in COVID-19. The method was immunoSEQ multiplex PCR; TCRdb's version includes in-frame clones alone and lacks a portion of them. There are approximately 150,000 clones in the sample; 84% occur only once, and under 3.5% lies in the top ten. Material: peripheral blood. The receptors were sampled from a woman aged 80 or over with COVID-19, enrolled during active disease.

V usage is TRBV6-6 and J usage is TRBJ1-1; no clear D. The V and J ends lost 6 bases and 0 bases respectively, with 11 bases between them. The CDR3 loop spans 14 amino acids. Germline CDR1 is MNHNY and CDR2 is SVGAGI (reference sequence). The CDR3 coding sequence is TGTGCCAGCAGGACCACAACAGTGAACACTGAAGCTTTCTTT. The encoded protein is CASRTTTVNTEAFF.

This clone was observed a single time. The chain employs TRBV7-3 and TRBJ2-3; tentative D call: TRBD2 (7 bases). This CDR3 comprises 15 residues. CDR1 and CDR2 (germline): SGHTA, FQGTGA. V was cut by 4 bases and J by 5 bases, with 16 bases left in between. Here the CDR3 DNA reads TGTGCCAGCAGCTCCGGGGGGCATCCGGGAGATACGCAGTATTTT. This sequence encodes CASSSGGHPGDTQYF.

This chain joins TRBV3-1 (or the pseudogene TRBV3-2) and TRBJ2-5, with 10 bases aligning to TRBD2. Losses at the gene ends were 4 bases for V and 3 bases for J; bases not matched to a gene: 5. This CDR3 has 15 residues. Germline V lookup: CDR1 LGHDT, CDR2 YNNKEL (reference sequence). The CDR3, as DNA: TGTGCCAGCAGCCTAAAGCGGGGGGGGAAAGAGACCCAGTACTTC. This encodes CASSLKRGGKETQYF.

The J gene is TRBJ1-5, the V gene TRBV6-1, with D possibly being TRBD1 (5 bases). V lost 1 base and J lost 6, with 7 bases in between. The CDR3 has 13 amino acids. Germline CDR1 MNHNS, CDR2 SASEGT. CDR3 nucleotides: TGTGCCAGCAGTGAAGGGACATCTCAGCCCCAGCATTTT. It specifies CASSEGTSQPQHF.

J is TRBJ2-3 and V is TRBV2; D gene uncertain. Germline CDR1 reads SNHLY; CDR2 reads FYNNEI. Trimming removed 4 bases at V and 2 bases at J, with 10 bases between. CDR3 length: 14 amino acids. CDR3 residues: CASSGSLATDTQYF. CDR3 bases: TGTGCCAGCAGTGGATCACTTGCCACAGATACGCAGTATTTT.

The chain uses TRBV24-1 and TRBJ2-3, with 7 nucleotides matching TRBD2. J lost 2 bases, V lost 4 bases, and 8 bases had no gene match. The germline V gene has CDR1 KGHDR and CDR2 SFDVKD. The CDR3 extends over 16 amino acids. The CDR3 nucleotides are TGTGCCACCAGTGACTCGCCCAGCGGGGACACAGATACGCAGTATTTT. Translation gives CATSDSPSGDTDTQYF.

This clone was picked up one time. The chain links TRBV19 to TRBJ2-1; 11 positions agree with TRBD2. The CDR3 loop spans 16 amino acids. With V trimmed by 7 bases and J by 2 bases, 7 bases remained unmatched. Germline CDR1 reads LNHDA; CDR2 reads SQIVND (reference sequence). CDR3 region: CASTRSGLAAYNEQFF. The CDR3 nucleotides are TGTGCCAGTACCCGATCGGGACTAGCGGCCTACAATGAGCAGTTCTTC.

The chain employs TRBV24-1 and TRBJ1-5; TRBD1 agrees at 9 bases. Trimming took 6 bases from V and 1 from J; bases not matched to a gene: 9. CDR1 is KGHDR, CDR2 SFDVKD, per germline. This CDR3 spans 17 amino acids. In DNA form, the CDR3 reads TGTGCCACCAGTCCCGGGACAGGGTTTAGGAGCAATCAGCCCCAGCATTTT. The encoded protein is CATSPGTGFRSNQPQHF.

The chain links TRBV4-2 to TRBJ2-1; 13 nucleotides align to TRBD2. CDR1 and CDR2 (germline): LGHNA, YNFKEQ. This CDR3 is 16 amino acids long. J lost 10 bases, V lost 0 bases, and 6 bases had no gene match. CDR3 region: CASSQEGRLAGGEQFF. DNA for the CDR3: TGTGCCAGCAGCCAAGAGGGGCGACTAGCGGGAGGCGAGCAGTTCTTC.

The chain is built from TRBV5-1 and TRBJ2-2; 12 bases map to TRBD2. The CDR3 extends over 17 amino acids. Losses at the gene ends were 4 bases for V and 3 bases for J; bases not matched to a gene: 7. Germline V gene lookup returns CDR1 SGHRS and CDR2 YFSETQ. The CDR3 loop reads CASSGGLAGGYTGELFF. As DNA, the CDR3 is TGCGCCAGCAGCGGGGGACTAGCGGGCGGGTACACCGGGGAGCTGTTTTTT.

The chain joins TRBV11-2 to TRBJ1-3, with 8 bases lining up with TRBD1. Per germline, CDR1 SGHAT and CDR2 FQNNGV. The CDR3 has 18 amino acids. V trimming: 7 bases; J trimming: 2 bases; junction bases outside the gene matches: 16. Here the CDR3 reads CASTPVRPTGDAGNTIYF. For the CDR3, the DNA is TGTGCCAGCACCCCTGTCCGTCCGACAGGGGATGCTGGAAACACCATATATTTT.

The chain has TRBV10-3 and TRBJ2-7; tentatively, D is TRBD1 (6 bases). Between the trimmed V and J ends, which lost 2 bases and 3 bases, there was a span of 17 bases. The germline gives CDR1 ENHRY, CDR2 SYGVKD. This CDR3 is built from 16 residues. In nucleotides, the CDR3 is TGTGCCATCAGTGAGCGAGTAAGGCCAGGGGTCTACGAGCAGTACTTC. The encoded protein is CAISERVRPGVYEQYF.

Comment on this clone: Other DNA sequences in this sample translate to the same CDR3. This chain links TRBV30 with TRBJ2-7; D is perhaps TRBD1 (5 bases). The CDR3 is made up of 12 amino acids. The V gene's germline CDR1 is GTSNPN and CDR2 SVGIG (reference sequence). V lost 2 bases and J 2 bases, leaving 7 bases between the germline ends. The CDR3 spells CAWSQGTYEQYF. Written as DNA, the CDR3 is TGTGCCTGGAGTCAGGGCACCTACGAGCAGTACTTC.

This chain joins TRBV2 and TRBJ2-3; perhaps TRBD2 as D (5 bases). The V gene's germline CDR1 is SNHLY and CDR2 FYNNEI. The CDR3 is made up of 14 amino acids. Trimming left V 6 bases short and J 2 bases short, with 12 bases between. In nucleotides, the CDR3 is TGTGCCAGCAGCGGGAAGGTCTCCACAGATACGCAGTATTTT. It specifies CASSGKVSTDTQYF.

The chain has TRBV28 and TRBJ1-5; maybe TRBD1 (6 bases). V gave up 5 bases and J gave up 2 bases, with 16 bases separating them. The CDR3 covers 16 residues. Germline V gives CDR1 MDHEN, CDR2 SYDVKM. The CDR3 coding sequence is TGTGCCAGCAGTCCAGGGGATGCAGCTCGCAATCAGCCCCAGCATTTT. It specifies CASSPGDAARNQPQHF.

This rearrangement joins TRBV28 to TRBJ2-7; 9 bases line up with TRBD1. The CDR3 runs 15 residues. J was trimmed by 2 bases and V by 6 bases; bases with no gene match: 8. The germline gives CDR1 MDHEN, CDR2 SYDVKM. DNA of the CDR3: TGTGCCAGCAGGTCCACCGGGACAGGGACCTACGAGCAGTACTTC. Translated: CASRSTGTGTYEQYF.

V and J are TRBV19 and TRBJ2-3; TRBD1 matches 7 bases. CDR1 LNHDA and CDR2 SQIVND come from the germline V gene (reference sequence). CDR3 length: 13 residues. V gave up 6 bases and J gave up 4 bases; unmatched junction bases: 4. The CDR3 nucleotides read TGTGCCAGTAGACGACAGGGCCCAGATACGCAGTATTTT. Translation: CASRRQGPDTQYF. Using reference TRBV19 and TRBJ2-3 for the parts outside the CDR3, the full variable domain is DGGITQSPKYLFRKEGQNVTLSCEQNLNHDAMYWYRQDPGQGLRLIYYSQIVNDFQKGDIAEGYSVSREKKESFPLTVTSAQKNPTAFYLCASRRQGPDTQYFGPGTRLTVL.

V gene TRBV28 combines with J gene TRBJ2-5; TRBD1 aligns across 8 bases. This CDR3 contains 16 residues. With 5 bases clipped from V and 2 bases from J, the junction kept 10 bases outside the gene matches. CDR1 and CDR2 from the germline V gene are MDHEN and SYDVKM. The CDR3 DNA reads as TGTGCCAGCAGTCTTCGGACAGGGTTGAGTCAAGAGACCCAGTACTTC. It translates to CASSLRTGLSQETQYF.

This clone was found once. The rearrangement uses TRBV14 and TRBJ1-3; 7 nucleotides agree with TRBD1. The CDR3 has 16 residues. Germline-derived CDR1 and CDR2 are SGHDN and FVKESK. The trim removed 2 bases at V and 0 bases at J, leaving 4 bases unmatched. The CDR3 loop reads CASSQPGTDSGNTIYF. Written as DNA, the CDR3 is TGTGCCAGCAGCCAACCCGGGACAGACTCTGGAAACACCATATATTTT.

This clone was recorded only once. The rearrangement links TRBV29-1 to TRBJ2-3; possibly TRBD1 for D (6 bases). The CDR3 extends over 14 amino acids. V was shortened by 6 bases and J by 0 bases, with 13 bases between the two germline ends. Germline values: CDR1 SQVTM, CDR2 ANQGSEA. The CDR3 DNA reads TGCAGCGTCGCACCGGGACACAGCACAGATACGCAGTATTTT. Translated, it gives CSVAPGHSTDTQYF.

V usage is TRBV4-1 and J usage is TRBJ2-3; 7 nucleotides agree with TRBD1. The V gene end was trimmed by 1 base and the J gene end by 0 bases; junction bases not matched to a gene: 1. Germline assignment: CDR1 MGHRA and CDR2 YSYEKL. This CDR3 has 15 amino acids. The CDR3 nucleotides read TGCGCCAGCAGCCAAGGGACAGGAAGCACAGATACGCAGTATTTT. Amino acid sequence: CASSQGTGSTDTQYF.

V usage is TRBV30 and J usage is TRBJ2-3; D not certain. Germline V lookup: CDR1 GTSNPN, CDR2 SVGIG (reference sequence). Trimming cost V 1 base and J 4 bases, with 12 bases left between them. This CDR3 comprises 14 residues. The CDR3 DNA reads as TGTGCCTGGAGTGCACAGATGTCCTCAGATACGCAGTATTTT. Translation gives CAWSAQMSSDTQYF.

The chain uses TRBV2 and TRBJ2-3; 10 nucleotides align to TRBD2. The germline V gene has CDR1 SNHLY and CDR2 FYNNEI. This CDR3 is 15 amino acids long. The V and J ends lost 5 bases and 4 bases, in that order; junction bases with no gene match: 6. CDR3 protein: CASSFTTSGSDTQYF. CDR3 nucleotide sequence: TGTGCCAGCAGTTTCACGACTAGCGGGTCAGATACGCAGTATTTT.